This T cell receptor (beta chain) was recovered during a study of blood T cell repertoires in COVID-19 (TCRdb year 2020). Study-wide context: Samples from collaborators originated in the United States, Italy and Spain and spanned both the acute and convalescent phases of COVID-19. The material from the prospective study consisted of cDNA or gDNA derived from T cells, B-cell-depleted T cells, or PBMCs. The dataset comprised deeply sampled blood TCRbeta repertoires from subjects exposed to, actively infected with, or recovered from COVID-19. The repertoires were released in a freely available public database meant as a resource for research on the immune response to SARS-CoV-2. Samples were obtained from the ongoing ImmuneRACE study (first 160 participants) and from some 1,300 subjects provided by 6 global collaborators. Nearly every sample came with metadata listing a de-identified subject ID, COVID-19 status, age in years and sex. Where available, HLA class I and class II types were obtained from metadata supplied by the sample provider rather than from assay-based typing.

The research as a whole found: The amount of clinical and demographic metadata varied by source and participant and was provided uncurated.

The immunoSEQ Assay, a bias-controlled multiplex PCR, was used to amplify TCRbeta CDR3 regions from genomic DNA. The study's processing was this. The number of nucleated cells in each sample was estimated by amplification of reference gene primers within the assay. To quantify the absolute abundance of each unique TCRbeta CDR3 rearrangement, sequence reads were collapsed and filtered. For each sample, productive Simpson clonality was calculated by taking the square root of Simpson's diversity index across productive rearrangements. Here the immuneACCESS table is served through TCRdb, limited to in-frame sequences with V and J called. Missing clones are a known gap in these copies; in checked studies unresolved V genes cover under half, and the rest lacks a known reason. The V and J calls and clone size come from that table; D and trimming were worked out from the DNA. The sample table shows about 160,000 clones, and 80% to 90% are seen once. The ten largest clonotypes hold roughly 3.3% of the sample.

V loses 5 bases at its end and J loses 5 bases; junction bases beyond the gene matches: 11. From the cysteine up to the phenylalanine, the CDR3 has a length of 16 residues. Only the CDR3 part of the read is kept: 48 bases, read in frame from the first base. For CDR1 and CDR2, the germline V gene lists MDHEN and SYDVKM. The collaborating institutions used their own protocols to collect whole blood in K2EDTA tubes. For TCRbeta analysis, collaborator samples were shipped as frozen whole blood, as isolated PBMCs, or as DNA extracted from either sample type. Comment on this clone: Its recognized antigen is unknown. No much larger clone exists at a distance of one base, and base qualities are not known.

The receptor was derived from a man in his sixties or seventies with acute or convalescent COVID-19. This chain joins TRBV28 to TRBJ2-1; 8 of the junction bases match TRBD2. Sequenced sample: peripheral blood. The nucleotide sequence reads TGTGCCAGCAGTGTCCAAGCGGGGGATGGTCACAATGAGCAGTTCTTC. The translation is CASSVQAGDGHNEQFF.